A selection of T cell receptor beta chains follows, all from one sample in a study of T cell changes during pregnancy in multiple sclerosis. Assay: immunoSEQ multiplex PCR; the TCRdb copy retains only in-frame clones and omits some. The sample consists of around 50,000 clones, about 87% of them appearing once. The source was peripheral blood, collected in the first trimester of pregnancy. These receptor sequences come from a female donor with multiple sclerosis, enrolled in a pregnancy study. Both conserved end residues are part of each CDR3. A D gene is named only where the DNA matches it firmly. Some rows have no size entry. The others give once, few or many, or a class for an expanded clone.

J gene	D gene	V gene	clone size	CDR3 DNA	CDR3 protein
TRBJ2-1	TRBD2	TRBV5-5	NA	TGTGCCAGCAGCTTGGGGGGGGGATATGAGCAGTTCTTC	CASSLGGGYEQFF
TRBJ2-1	NA	TRBV7-2	NA	TGTGCCAGCAGCTTAAAGCTAGCCTACAATGAGCAGTTCTTC	CASSLKLAYNEQFF
TRBJ2-5	TRBD2	TRBV7-2	NA	TGTGCCAGCAGCTTCACTAGCGATTCAGAGACCCAGTACTTC	CASSFTSDSETQYF
TRBJ2-3	NA	TRBV5-6	NA	TGTGCCAGCAGCTTGTTCAGGGGGGACACAGATACGCAGTATTTT	CASSLFRGDTDTQYF
TRBJ1-1	NA	TRBV5-1	NA	TGCGCCAGCAGCGTCGTCAGTTTGAACACTGAAGCTTTCTTT	CASSVVSLNTEAFF
TRBJ2-1	NA	TRBV11-2	NA	TGTGCCAGCAGCTATTGGCTAGCCTCCTACAATGAGCAGTTCTTC	CASSYWLASYNEQFF
TRBJ1-2	TRBD1	TRBV18	NA	TGTGCCAGCTCACTGCGGACAGGGAGGAACTATGGCTACACCTTC	CASSLRTGRNYGYTF
TRBJ1-6	NA	TRBV4-1	NA	TGCGCCAGCAGCCCTCGGGATCGAGATAATTCACCCCTCCACTTT	CASSPRDRDNSPLHF
TRBJ2-7	NA	TRBV15	NA	TGTGCCACCAGCAGAGATACAGGGAGCTCCTACGAGCAGTACTTC	CATSRDTGSSYEQYF
TRBJ2-4	TRBD2	TRBV7-9	NA	TGTGCCAGCAGCTTCGGGGGGGCTCCGGCCAAAAACATTCAGTACTTC	CASSFGGAPAKNIQYF
TRBJ2-5	TRBD1	TRBV18	once	TGTGCCAGCTCACTTGGTCCGGGACAGGGTACCGAGACCCAGTACTTC	CASSLGPGQGTETQYF